Listed below are T cell receptor beta chains from one sample, sequenced in a study of blood T cell repertoires in COVID-19. Sequencing used immunoSEQ multiplex PCR; TCRdb keeps in-frame clones, though not all of them. This table has over 200,000 clones, 85% to 90% appearing once. The sequenced material came from peripheral blood. The source of these receptors is a woman aged 40 to 50 who had recovered from COVID-19. Both conserved end residues are part of each CDR3. Each record gives: clone size, V gene, J gene, D gene, CDR3 DNA, CDR3 protein. D genes are given only for firm matches. Clone size, where shown, is once, few, many, or a class for clones that have expanded.

.	TRBV24-1	TRBJ2-1	TRBD2	TGTGCCACCAGTGAAGGACTAGCGGGGATCTACAATGAGCAGTTCTTC	CATSEGLAGIYNEQFF
once	TRBV15	TRBJ2-7	TRBD1	TGTGCCACCAGCCCCGGGGGACAGGGTTCATGGGAGCAGTACTTC	CATSPGGQGSWEQYF
once	TRBV30	TRBJ1-1	.	TGTGCCTGGAGGGGCGGGGGGAACACTGAAGCTTTCTTT	CAWRGGGNTEAFF
.	TRBV27	TRBJ2-1	TRBD2	TGTGCCACCGCGGGACTAGCTTTCTACAATGAGCAGTTCTTC	CATAGLAFYNEQFF
.	TRBV5-4	TRBJ1-2	.	TGTGCCAGCAGCGCAAGACAGTATCCCTACTATGGCTACACCTTC	CASSARQYPYYGYTF
few	TRBV6-2/TRBV6-3	TRBJ1-1	.	TGTGCCAGCAGTTACAAGCGTGGGACTGAAGCTTTCTTT	CASSYKRGTEAFF
once	TRBV5-6	TRBJ2-1	TRBD2	TGTGCCAGCAGCTTGGCTCTAGCGGCCGAGCAGTTCTTC	CASSLALAAEQFF
.	TRBV30	TRBJ2-5	TRBD2	TGTGCCTGGGTGGGACTAGCGGGTGAGACCCAGTACTTC	CAWVGLAGETQYF
.	TRBV7-3	TRBJ1-1	TRBD1	TGTGCCAGCAGCCCGGACAGGGCAAACACTGAAGCTTTCTTT	CASSPDRANTEAFF
.	TRBV7-6	TRBJ1-2	TRBD1	TGTGCCAGCAGCTACCTAGGACAGGGCTCTGGCTACACCTTC	CASSYLGQGSGYTF
.	TRBV7-9	TRBJ1-2	.	TGTGCCAGCACCTACCAGACAGGACCACATGGCTACACCTTC	CASTYQTGPHGYTF
.	TRBV5-4	TRBJ2-3	.	TGTGCCAGCTTAGCCCCCCGCACAGATACGCAGTATTTT	CASLAPRTDTQYF
.	TRBV28	TRBJ1-1	.	TGTGCCAGCAGCACCCCGGTGAACACTGAAGCTTTCTTT	CASSTPVNTEAFF
once	TRBV15	TRBJ1-2	.	TGTGCCACCAGCAGAGATCGTGGGGGAGACAGGTCCGGCTACACCTTC	CATSRDRGGDRSGYTF
.	TRBV9	TRBJ1-2	.	TGTGCCAGCAGCCCTCGATCCGGGTATGGCTACACCTTC	CASSPRSGYGYTF
.	TRBV5-4	TRBJ1-2	TRBD1	TGTGCCAGCAGCGCCGGACAGGTGGGCTACACCTTC	CASSAGQVGYTF
.	TRBV6-5	TRBJ1-2	.	TGTGCCAGCAGCCTACCCCTTGGAGGTTACTATGGCTACACCTTC	CASSLPLGGYYGYTF
.	TRBV27	TRBJ2-2	TRBD1	TGTGCCAGCAGTGCGCAACCGGGACAGGGGTCCGGGGAGCTGTTTTTT	CASSAQPGQGSGELFF
.	TRBV27	TRBJ2-7	TRBD2	TGTGCCACCTCCGGGACTAGCGGGTCCTACGAGCAGTACTTC	CATSGTSGSYEQYF
.	TRBV4-3	TRBJ1-1	.	TGCGCCAGCAGCCAAGGTTGGGGGGCTGAAGCTTTCTTT	CASSQGWGAEAFF
once	TRBV6-5	TRBJ2-7	TRBD2	TGTGCCAGCAGTTACGATGGCGGGAGGTCCTACGAGCAGTACTTC	CASSYDGGRSYEQYF
few	TRBV15	TRBJ1-5	.	TGTGCCACCAGCAGAGGAGGGGGGGTCGGTCAGCCCCAGCATTTT	CATSRGGGVGQPQHF
.	TRBV10-3	TRBJ1-2	.	TGTGCCATCAGGGGGGGATTTAACTATGGCTACACCTTC	CAIRGGFNYGYTF
.	TRBV7-9	TRBJ1-2	.	TGTGCCAGCAGCGGGGGGAGGGCCCGAAACTATGGCTACACCTTC	CASSGGRARNYGYTF
.	TRBV30	TRBJ2-1	.	TGTGCCTGGAAGGGGCCTAGTGGGATGGGGAATGAGCAGTTCTTC	CAWKGPSGMGNEQFF
.	TRBV30	TRBJ1-5	.	TGTGCCTGGAAGGCGGGGGCTGGGGCCCAGCATTTT	CAWKAGAGAQHF
few	TRBV24-1	TRBJ1-5	.	TGTGCCACCAGTGACCCGGATCAGCCCCAGCATTTT	CATSDPDQPQHF
.	TRBV9	TRBJ1-5	.	TGTGCCAGCAGCGTAGCGGGCGGCAGGGGTCAGCCCCAGCATTTT	CASSVAGGRGQPQHF
many	TRBV18	TRBJ2-1	TRBD1	TGTGCCAGCTCACGTGAGGACACAGGGGTGCAGTTCTTC	CASSREDTGVQFF
.	TRBV12-3/TRBV12-4	TRBJ2-7	.	TGTGCCAGCAGCCCGGGACTGTACGAGCAGTACTTC	CASSPGLYEQYF
.	TRBV25-1	TRBJ1-6	.	TGTGCCAGCAGTGAATCTGGGGCCTGGAATTCACCCCTCCACTTT	CASSESGAWNSPLHF
.	TRBV7-9	TRBJ2-7	TRBD1	TGTGCCAGCAGCTTAGGGACAGGGGTGCAGTACTTC	CASSLGTGVQYF
.	TRBV5-6	TRBJ1-2	TRBD1	TGTGCCAGCAGCGGGGCCGGGACAGGGGTCGGCTACACCTTC	CASSGAGTGVGYTF